These 5 T cell receptor beta chains originate from one sample sequenced in a study of cytomegalovirus exposure and HLA in healthy donors. The PCR contained 60 Vbeta and 13 Jbeta primers. Produced via immunoSEQ multiplex PCR; TCRdb's table is partial and in-frame only. The data hold some 150,000 clones, with about 72% observed a single time. The sample taken for sequencing was PBMCs. The receptors were gathered from a man between 60 and 75 years old in good health and CMV-seronegative.

The chain carries TRBV2 and TRBJ2-5, with no clear D. The CDR3 runs to 12 residues. CDR1 is SNHLY, CDR2 FYNNEI, per germline. Trimming took 9 bases from V and 0 from J, leaving 8 bases between them. The CDR3 is CASLNYQETQYF. The CDR3 coding sequence is TGTGCCAGTCTTAACTACCAAGAGACCCAGTACTTC. Looking up the rest from reference TRBV2 and TRBJ2-5 gives the full variable domain: EPEVTQTPSHQVTQMGQEVILRCVPISNHLYFYWYRQILGQKVEFLVSFYNNEISEKSEIFDDQFSVERPDGSNFTLKIRSTKLEDSAMYFCASLNYQETQYFGPGTRLLVL.

The chain joins TRBV28 to TRBJ2-3, with D possibly matching TRBD2 (6 bases). Trimming removed 5 bases from V and 5 bases from J, with 17 bases in between. The CDR3 spans 15 residues. Germline lookup yields CDR1 MDHEN and CDR2 SYDVKM. CDR3 region: CASSLYAGSRDTQYF. CDR3 DNA sequence: TGTGCCAGCAGTCTCTATGCGGGGTCCCGAGATACGCAGTATTTT.

This clone came up once. Germline is not matched at one junction end, which may reflect a read error. The sample holds other DNA sequences that translate to the same CDR3. V gene TRBV2 combines with J gene TRBJ2-5; D perhaps matches TRBD2 (6 bases). The CDR3 extends over 13 amino acids. CDR1 is SNHLY, CDR2 FYNNEI, per germline. The CDR3 nucleotides read TGTGCCAGCAGTGAAGGGGGAGGTAGCCGGCCAGACTTC. Translated, it gives CASSEGGGSRPDF.

This sequence joins TRBV29-1 and TRBJ2-7, with 8 nucleotides matching TRBD2. CDR1 SQVTM and CDR2 ANQGSEA come from the germline V gene. The V gene end was trimmed by 8 bases and the J gene end by 4 bases; junction bases not matched to a gene: 7. The CDR3 runs 12 residues. The CDR3 DNA follows: TGCAGCCCCGAGCGGGGGCGGTACGAGCAGTACTTC. Amino acid sequence: CSPERGRYEQYF.

This clone was counted between two and nine times. The V gene is TRBV6-1, the J gene TRBJ2-3; the match to TRBD1 covers 8 bases. Trimming removed 5 bases from V and 1 base from J; junction bases left unmatched: 2. Germline CDR1 reads MNHNS; CDR2 reads SASEGT. The CDR3 sequence is 14 residues long. The CDR3 sequence is CASSSGQGTDTQYF. CDR3 coding DNA: TGTGCCAGCAGTTCGGGACAGGGCACAGATACGCAGTATTTT.